What follows are 10 T cell receptor beta chains derived from one specimen sequenced in a study of T cell repertoires in cytomegalovirus infection. Each CDR3 protein gets one entry after TCRdb re-called the reads with MiXCR. The sample lists roughly 250,000 distinct CDR3 sequences; about 23% were seen once. The sample comprised CD8+ T cells from PBMCs. The receptor source for this set is a human donor in good health (CMV status not recorded). Some clones in this sample may be carry-over from other donors' samples.

This clonotype showed up just a few times. The chain links TRBV7-9 to TRBJ2-3; 8 bases match TRBD1. Germline CDR1 SEHNR, CDR2 FQNEAQ (reference sequence). The CDR3 runs to 15 residues. V dropped 4 bases and J dropped 2; count of bases not matched to a gene: 5. This chain's CDR3 is CASSWTGQDTDTQYF. The CDR3 DNA reads TGTGCCAGCAGCTGGACAGGGCAAGACACAGATACGCAGTATTTT. The complete variable domain, with remaining parts taken from reference TRBV7-9 and TRBJ2-3, reads DTGVSQNPRHKITKRGQNVTFRCDPISEHNRLYWYRQTLGQGPEFLTYFQNEAQLEKSRLLSDRFSAERPKGSFSTLEIQRTEQGDSAMYLCASSWTGQDTDTQYFGPGTRLTVL.

The table lists this clonotype with a count of one. The rearrangement uses TRBV19 and TRBJ2-6; D unclear. The CDR3 is made up of 15 amino acids. CDR1 and CDR2 from the germline V gene are LNHDA and SQIVND (reference sequence). V lost 5 bases, J lost 0 bases, and 8 bases lay in between. The CDR3 DNA reads TGTGCCAGTAGTTACGGCCTCTCTGGGGCCAACGTCCTGACTTTC. Its protein product is CASSYGLSGANVLTF.

The rearrangement joins TRBV29-1 to TRBJ1-5; D remains unclear. V shed 6 bases and J shed 0 bases, with 6 bases lying between them. This CDR3 has 12 amino acids. Per germline, CDR1 SQVTM and CDR2 ANQGSEA. CDR3 DNA: TGCAGCGTGGGGATTAGCAATCAGCCCCAGCATTTT. Protein product: CSVGISNQPQHF.

The chain uses TRBV6-5 and TRBJ2-5, with 10 bases that match TRBD2. Unmatched junction bases numbered 7, after V lost 6 bases and J lost 0 bases. There are 16 residues in the CDR3. Germline loops: CDR1 MNHEY, CDR2 SVGAGI. The CDR3 is CASRLLAGAHQETQYF. The CDR3 nucleotides are TGTGCCAGCAGGTTGCTAGCGGGGGCCCACCAAGAGACCCAGTACTTC.

Comment on this clonotype: Mismatch with germline at one junction end may stem from a read error. V is TRBV10-2 and J is TRBJ2-2; 7 bases line up with TRBD2. The CDR3 has 14 amino acids. From germline, CDR1 is WSHSY and CDR2 SAAADI. The CDR3 sequence: CASSEAGRAGELFF. CDR3 sequence (DNA): TGCGCTAGCAGTGAAGCGGGGAGGGCCGGGGAGCTGTTTTTT.

The genes are TRBV15 and TRBJ2-3, with D uncertain. The CDR3 has 17 residues. CDR1 is LNHNV, CDR2 YYDKDF, per germline (reference sequence). The V gene lost 0 bases and the J gene lost 1 base, with 14 bases spanning the gap. CDR3 coding DNA: TGTGCCACCAGCAGAGATGTGGACCTCTTCGGCACAGATACGCAGTATTTT. Amino acids: CATSRDVDLFGTDTQYF.

This clonotype was seen a handful of times. The chain is built from TRBV9 and TRBJ2-1; D is possibly TRBD1 or TRBD2 (5 bases each). The V gene lost 2 bases and the J gene lost 8 bases, with 8 bases spanning the gap. The CDR3 has 12 amino acids. CDR1 is SGDLS and CDR2 is YYNGEE in the germline V gene. CDR3 loop: CASSVRGHEQFF. The CDR3 bases are TGTGCCAGCAGCGTTCGGGGACATGAGCAGTTCTTC.

This sequence joins TRBV28 and TRBJ2-7, with D uncertain. Germline CDR1 and CDR2: MDHEN and SYDVKM. This CDR3 contains 14 residues. Trimming took 2 bases from V and 2 from J, leaving 10 bases between them. Here the CDR3 reads CASSLRSRTYEQYF. For the CDR3, the DNA is TGTGCCAGCAGTTTAAGATCACGCACCTACGAGCAGTACTTC.

This clonotype was picked up many times. V gene TRBV27 combines with J gene TRBJ1-6; D possibly corresponds to TRBD1 (6 bases). Trimming left V 4 bases short and J 9 bases short, with 10 bases between. The CDR3 runs to 13 residues. Germline CDR1 and CDR2: MNHEY and SMNVEV (reference sequence). The CDR3 sequence is CASSYGGLSPLHF. In DNA, the CDR3 is TGTGCCAGCAGTTACGGGGGGCTTTCACCCCTCCACTTT.

There are many counts of this clonotype. The chain carries TRBV7-6 and TRBJ1-1; 7 bases map to TRBD1. This CDR3 has 14 amino acids. Losses at the gene ends were 6 bases for V and 3 bases for J; bases not matched to a gene: 7. Germline V CDR1 and CDR2: SGHVS, FNYEAQ. The chain's CDR3 is CASSEGAPDTEAFF. CDR3 DNA sequence: TGTGCCAGCAGTGAGGGGGCGCCGGACACTGAAGCTTTCTTT.